The rows below give T cell receptor beta chains drawn from one sample of a study of vaccination and CD4 T cells after COVID-19. Antigens for these TCRs are unknown. Each CDR3 protein is one row after TCRdb ran MiXCR on the PCR reads. The sample holds about 7,000 distinct CDR3 sequences, about 27% seen once. Sequencing was done on a sample of CD4+ T cells from blood, cultured in vitro. These receptors were obtained from a human donor in good health. The CDR3 runs from the conserved cysteine through the conserved F or W. A D gene is named only where the DNA matches it firmly. Only some rows state a clone size, as once, few, many or a class for expanded clones.

D: TRBD1
J: TRBJ1-2
V: TRBV5-4
size: few
CDR3: CASSLGDRDYGYTF
DNA: TGTGCCAGCAGCTTGGGGGACAGGGACTATGGCTACACCTTC

D: NA
J: TRBJ1-5
V: TRBV10-3
size: NA
CDR3: CATSTENSNQPQHF
DNA: TGTGCCACCTCTACAGAGAATAGCAATCAGCCCCAGCATTTT

D: NA
J: TRBJ2-5
V: TRBV5-1
size: NA
CDR3: CASSTDLGGQETQYF
DNA: TGCGCCAGCAGCACCGATCTAGGTGGCCAAGAGACCCAGTACTTC

D: NA
J: TRBJ1-1
V: TRBV10-3
size: NA
CDR3: CAISESEGTEAFF
DNA: TGTGCCATCAGTGAGTCAGAGGGTACTGAAGCTTTCTTT

D: TRBD2
J: TRBJ2-1
V: TRBV20-1
size: NA
CDR3: CSARDVSGGKFNEQFF
DNA: TGCAGTGCTAGAGATGTGAGCGGGGGAAAGTTCAATGAGCAGTTCTTC

D: NA
J: TRBJ1-1
V: TRBV28
size: medium-sized
CDR3: CASEGNTEAFF
DNA: TGTGCCAGCGAAGGGAACACTGAAGCTTTCTTT

D: NA
J: TRBJ1-6
V: TRBV5-1
size: NA
CDR3: CASTWGENNSPLHF
DNA: TGCGCCAGCACTTGGGGCGAAAATAATTCACCCCTCCACTTT

D: NA
J: TRBJ2-1
V: TRBV23-1
size: NA
CDR3: CASSQLIPLLLRSGEQFF
DNA: TGCGCCAGCAGTCAATTAATCCCCCTCTTACTGAGGAGTGGTGAGCAGTTCTTC

D: NA
J: TRBJ2-3
V: TRBV7-3
size: NA
CDR3: CASSLIGQGADTQYF
DNA: TGTGCCAGCAGCTTAATAGGTCAGGGCGCAGATACGCAGTATTTT

D: NA
J: TRBJ1-1
V: TRBV7-9
size: few
CDR3: CASSFPNTEAFF
DNA: TGTGCCAGCAGCTTCCCCAACACTGAAGCTTTCTTT

D: NA
J: TRBJ2-7
V: TRBV20-1
size: large
CDR3: CSARRRSLLSYEQYF
DNA: TGCAGTGCTAGGAGGAGGAGCCTCCTCTCCTACGAGCAGTACTTC

D: TRBD1
J: TRBJ2-1
V: TRBV6-1
size: NA
CDR3: CASSARDRGNEQFF
DNA: TGTGCCAGCAGTGCCCGGGACAGGGGCAATGAGCAGTTCTTC

D: NA
J: TRBJ2-3
V: TRBV7-3
size: few
CDR3: CASSLREPDTQYF
DNA: TGTGCCAGCAGCTTAAGGGAACCAGATACGCAGTATTTT

D: TRBD2
J: TRBJ2-2
V: TRBV6-1
size: NA
CDR3: CASSFGPLSGGAYGELFF
DNA: TGTGCCAGCAGCTTCGGCCCTTTGAGCGGGGGGGCATACGGGGAGCTGTTTTTT

D: NA
J: TRBJ1-1
V: TRBV11-3
size: few
CDR3: CASSFRGAEAFF
DNA: TGTGCCAGCAGCTTTAGGGGCGCTGAAGCTTTCTTT

D: TRBD2
J: TRBJ2-2
V: TRBV6-5
size: few
CDR3: CASSHWTSGTGELFF
DNA: TGTGCCAGCAGTCACTGGACTAGCGGGACCGGGGAGCTGTTTTTT

D: NA
J: TRBJ1-1
V: TRBV6-5
size: few
CDR3: CASSYTLNGLTEAFF
DNA: TGTGCCAGCAGTTACACCCTTAATGGGCTGACTGAAGCTTTCTTT

D: TRBD2
J: TRBJ2-7
V: TRBV5-1
size: NA
CDR3: CASSLSTGLAERQYF
DNA: TGCGCCAGCAGCCTTTCTACCGGACTAGCGGAGCGGCAGTACTTC

D: TRBD1
J: TRBJ1-2
V: TRBV25-1
size: few
CDR3: CASSPEGARGTGYGYTF
DNA: TGTGCCAGCAGCCCCGAGGGGGCGAGGGGGACAGGCTATGGCTACACCTTC

D: NA
J: TRBJ1-1
V: TRBV11-2
size: NA
CDR3: CASSFPVENTEAFF
DNA: TGTGCCAGCAGCTTCCCGGTCGAGAACACTGAAGCTTTCTTT

D: TRBD1
J: TRBJ1-2
V: TRBV19
size: few
CDR3: CASDRGFYGYTF
DNA: TGTGCCAGCGACAGGGGTTTTTATGGCTACACCTTC

D: NA
J: TRBJ2-5
V: TRBV2
size: few
CDR3: CAMQQGRETQYF
DNA: TGTGCCATGCAACAGGGCCGGGAGACCCAGTACTTC

D: NA
J: TRBJ2-2
V: TRBV4-2
size: few
CDR3: CASSQVVDTGELFF
DNA: TGTGCCAGCAGCCAAGTTGTAGACACCGGGGAGCTGTTTTTT

D: NA
J: TRBJ1-1
V: TRBV7-9
size: few
CDR3: CASSLLQNTEAFF
DNA: TGTGCCAGCAGCTTACTCCAGAACACTGAAGCTTTCTTT

D: NA
J: TRBJ2-7
V: TRBV7-6
size: few
CDR3: CASSLEGGSSYEQYF
DNA: TGTGCCAGCAGCTTGGAAGGGGGGAGCTCCTACGAGCAGTACTTC

D: NA
J: TRBJ2-7
V: TRBV7-2
size: few
CDR3: CASSPGQSKFDEQYF
DNA: TGTGCCAGCAGCCCCGGGCAGTCGAAGTTCGACGAGCAGTACTTC

D: NA
J: TRBJ2-7
V: TRBV2
size: few
CDR3: CASCFVTHYEQYF
DNA: TGTGCCAGCTGTTTCGTTACCCACTACGAGCAGTACTTC

D: NA
J: TRBJ1-6
V: TRBV19
size: few
CDR3: CASKYYGEGSPLHF
DNA: TGTGCCAGTAAATACTACGGGGAAGGCTCACCCCTCCACTTT

D: NA
J: TRBJ1-1
V: TRBV2
size: few
CDR3: CASRATVTEAFF
DNA: TGTGCCAGCAGGGCCACAGTAACTGAAGCTTTCTTT

D: TRBD1
J: TRBJ1-1
V: TRBV20-1
size: few
CDR3: CSAQTPTGANTEAFF
DNA: TGCAGTGCTCAAACTCCCACAGGGGCGAACACTGAAGCTTTCTTT

D: NA
J: TRBJ1-1
V: TRBV15
size: NA
CDR3: CATSRLTGGPEAFF
DNA: TGTGCCACCAGCAGATTGACAGGTGGCCCTGAAGCTTTCTTT

D: NA
J: TRBJ1-1
V: TRBV18
size: NA
CDR3: CASSPFPGLETEAFF
DNA: TGTGCCAGCTCACCATTTCCGGGCTTAGAAACTGAAGCTTTCTTT

D: NA
J: TRBJ1-5
V: TRBV10-3
size: NA
CDR3: CAISESTAGNQPQHF
DNA: TGTGCCATCAGTGAGTCGACAGCTGGAAATCAGCCCCAGCATTTT

D: NA
J: TRBJ1-1
V: TRBV5-1
size: NA
CDR3: CASSSFGGGTEAFF
DNA: TGCGCCAGCAGCTCTTTCGGGGGAGGCACTGAAGCTTTCTTT

D: TRBD2
J: TRBJ2-4
V: TRBV29-1
size: NA
CDR3: CSVYGEGPIQYF
DNA: TGCAGCGTATACGGGGAGGGGCCCATTCAGTACTTC

D: TRBD1
J: TRBJ1-1
V: TRBV6-4
size: few
CDR3: CASSEGTETEAFF
DNA: TGTGCCAGCAGTGAGGGGACAGAGACTGAAGCTTTCTTT

D: NA
J: TRBJ2-3
V: TRBV10-2
size: NA
CDR3: CASMEWSTDTQYF
DNA: TGCGCCAGCATGGAGTGGAGCACAGATACGCAGTATTTT

D: NA
J: TRBJ1-2
V: TRBV2
size: few
CDR3: CASSGFEGGGYTF
DNA: TGTGCCAGCAGTGGGTTTGAGGGAGGAGGCTACACCTTC

D: TRBD1
J: TRBJ2-7
V: TRBV29-1
size: NA
CDR3: CSVDPGQGSYEQYF
DNA: TGCAGCGTTGATCCCGGACAGGGGTCCTACGAGCAGTACTTC

D: NA
J: TRBJ2-6
V: TRBV19
size: NA
CDR3: CAAGYPSGANVLAF
DNA: TGTGCCGCTGGGTACCCCTCTGGGGCCAACGTCCTGGCTTTC

D: TRBD1
J: TRBJ1-2
V: TRBV6-1
size: few
CDR3: CASSVTGGAGGYGYTF
DNA: TGTGCCAGCAGTGTGACAGGGGGCGCGGGCGGCTATGGCTACACCTTC

D: TRBD2
J: TRBJ2-5
V: TRBV20-1
size: NA
CDR3: CSAPGLAGTETQYF
DNA: TGCAGTGCTCCGGGACTAGCGGGGACCGAGACCCAGTACTTC

D: TRBD1
J: TRBJ2-7
V: TRBV2
size: NA
CDR3: CASSGDSYEQYF
DNA: TGTGCCAGCAGTGGGGACAGCTACGAGCAGTACTTC

D: NA
J: TRBJ1-1
V: TRBV20-1
size: NA
CDR3: CSGILNTEAFF
DNA: TGCAGTGGCATCTTGAACACTGAAGCTTTCTTT

D: NA
J: TRBJ1-3
V: TRBV25-1
size: few
CDR3: CASSEGGINTIYF
DNA: TGTGCCAGCAGTGAGGGGGGGATAAACACCATATATTTT

D: TRBD1
J: TRBJ1-2
V: TRBV27
size: few
CDR3: CASSLGQGKYGYTF
DNA: TGTGCCAGCAGTCTCGGACAGGGGAAGTATGGCTACACCTTC

D: NA
J: TRBJ2-3
V: TRBV11-1
size: NA
CDR3: CASSLRGSDTQYF
DNA: TGTGCCAGCAGTCTAAGGGGATCCGATACGCAGTATTTT

D: NA
J: TRBJ2-7
V: TRBV4-1
size: NA
CDR3: CASSQEQTIRNYEQYF
DNA: TGCGCCAGCAGCCAAGAACAAACGATTCGAAACTACGAGCAGTACTTC